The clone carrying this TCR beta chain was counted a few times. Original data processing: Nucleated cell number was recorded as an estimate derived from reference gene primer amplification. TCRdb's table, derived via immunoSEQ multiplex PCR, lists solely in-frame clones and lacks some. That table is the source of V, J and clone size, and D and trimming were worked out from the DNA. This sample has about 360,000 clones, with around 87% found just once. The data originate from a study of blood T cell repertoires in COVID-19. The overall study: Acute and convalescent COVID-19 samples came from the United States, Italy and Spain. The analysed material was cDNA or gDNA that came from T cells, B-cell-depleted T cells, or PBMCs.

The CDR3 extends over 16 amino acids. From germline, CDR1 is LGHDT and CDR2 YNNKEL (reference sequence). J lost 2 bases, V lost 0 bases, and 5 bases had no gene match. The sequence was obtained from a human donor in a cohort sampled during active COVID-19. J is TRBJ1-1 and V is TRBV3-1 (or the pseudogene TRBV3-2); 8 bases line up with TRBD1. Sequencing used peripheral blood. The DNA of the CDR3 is TGTGCCAGCAGCCAAGACCCCAGGGGGCGCAACACTGAAGCTTTCTTT. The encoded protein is CASSQDPRGRNTEAFF.